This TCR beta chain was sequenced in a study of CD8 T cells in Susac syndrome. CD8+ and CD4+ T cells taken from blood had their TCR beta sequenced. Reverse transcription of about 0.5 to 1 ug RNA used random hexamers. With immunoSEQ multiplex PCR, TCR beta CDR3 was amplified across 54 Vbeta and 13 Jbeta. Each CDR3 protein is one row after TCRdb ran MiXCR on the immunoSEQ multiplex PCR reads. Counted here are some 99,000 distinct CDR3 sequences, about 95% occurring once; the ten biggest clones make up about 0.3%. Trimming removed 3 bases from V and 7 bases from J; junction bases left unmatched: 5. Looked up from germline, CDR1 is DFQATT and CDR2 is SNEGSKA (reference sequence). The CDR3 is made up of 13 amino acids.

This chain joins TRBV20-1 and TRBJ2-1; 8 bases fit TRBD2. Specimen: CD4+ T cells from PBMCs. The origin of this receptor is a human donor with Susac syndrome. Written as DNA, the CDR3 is TGCAGTGCTAGGAGGGCGGGGGGTAATGAGCAGTTCTTC. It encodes CSARRAGGNEQFF.